The 27 T cell receptor beta chains listed next were all sequenced from one sample in a study of blood T cells in healthy people across ages. Sample-barcoded 5' priming and a J-beta primer mix drove a second PCR of roughly 7 to 11 cycles. TCRdb fed the 5' RACE reads into MiXCR, producing one record per CDR3 protein. The repertoire has hundreds of thousands of distinct CDR3 sequences, more than 40% of them found once; the top ten carry around a third. Sequenced material: blood. These receptors were obtained from a woman aged 60-70 years in good health.

This sequence joins TRBV7-2 and TRBJ2-7; D gene uncertain. CDR3 length: 13 amino acids. Trimming pared 1 base from V and 9 bases from J, leaving 13 bases between. Germline V gene data show CDR1 as SGHTA and CDR2 as FQGNSA. CDR3 amino acids: CASSLGAESVQYF. CDR3 nucleotides: TGTGCCAGCAGCTTAGGTGCGGAGTCAGTGCAGTACTTC.

This clonotype was recorded a few times. The CDR3 loop reads CSARDSGSGDEQYF. DNA for the CDR3: TGCAGTGCTAGAGATTCGGGGTCTGGGGACGAGCAGTACTTC. The chain couples TRBV20-1 to TRBJ2-7, with D tentatively TRBD2 (5 bases). V dropped 0 bases and J dropped 5 bases, with 14 bases sitting between them. The length of the CDR3 is 14 residues. The germline V gene has CDR1 DFQATT and CDR2 SNEGSKA (reference sequence).

The chain joins TRBV27 to TRBJ2-4, with 9 positions matching TRBD2. The end of the DNA aligns better with TRBJ2-7, so the J call may be wrong. Germline lookup yields CDR1 MNHEY and CDR2 SMNVEV (reference sequence). The CDR3 totals 15 residues. Here the CDR3 DNA reads TGTGCCAGCAGATTTAAGCCGCGGGAGGGCTACGAGCAGTACTTC. Protein: CASRFKPREGYEQYF.

CDR3 bases: TGTGCCACCAGTGAAGCGGGAGCTCTGACGGATACGCAGTATTTT. Encoded protein: CATSEAGALTDTQYF. The chain employs TRBV24-1 and TRBJ2-3; TRBD2 matches 8 bases. Per the germline V gene, CDR1 is KGHDR and CDR2 is SFDVKD. CDR3 length: 15 residues. The V gene end was trimmed by 4 bases and the J gene end by 6 bases; junction bases not matched to a gene: 8.

This clonotype was detected only a few times. The V call is TRBV7-2, the J call TRBJ2-5; TRBD2 agrees at 12 bases. Germline V CDR1 and CDR2: SGHTA, FQGNSA. CDR3 length equals 17 residues. The V segment lost 1 base and the J segment 7 bases; nucleotides outside the gene matches: 10. The CDR3 protein is CASSLVSTSGGGGTQYF. In nucleotides, the CDR3 is TGTGCCAGCAGCTTAGTATCGACTAGCGGGGGAGGTGGGACCCAGTACTTC.

This sequence joins TRBV20-1 and TRBJ1-2; weak D call: TRBD1 (6 bases). V was shortened by 3 bases and J by 5 bases, with 19 bases between the two germline ends. Germline lookup yields CDR1 DFQATT and CDR2 SNEGSKA (reference sequence). The CDR3 has 15 amino acids. The CDR3 reads CSASTFGGAGYGYTF. The CDR3 DNA reads TGCAGTGCTAGCACCTTCGGGGGGGCTGGTTATGGCTACACCTTC.

The rearrangement links TRBV15 to TRBJ1-5; 11 positions match TRBD1. After removal of 8 bases from V and 9 bases from J, the junction contained 12 bases not matched to a gene. This CDR3 has 15 residues. Germline lookup yields CDR1 LNHNV and CDR2 YYDKDF (reference sequence). The CDR3 spells CATLHSDRGRGPQHF. CDR3 sequence (DNA): TGTGCCACCCTTCATTCGGACAGGGGGCGAGGGCCCCAGCATTTT.

The CDR3 DNA reads TGCAGTGCTAGACTGTGGGCCGCGGTCTACAATGAGCAGTTCTTC. Its translation: CSARLWAAVYNEQFF. The chain joins TRBV20-1 to TRBJ2-1, with unresolved D. V lost 2 bases and J 3 bases, leaving 14 bases between the germline ends. CDR1 is DFQATT, CDR2 SNEGSKA, per germline (reference sequence). This CDR3 is built from 15 residues.

The rearrangement links TRBV20-1 to TRBJ2-5; D possibly corresponds to TRBD1 (6 bases). V was pared by 5 bases and J by 8 bases, with 21 bases between. CDR1 DFQATT and CDR2 SNEGSKA come from the germline V gene (reference sequence). The CDR3 totals 14 residues. As DNA, the CDR3 is TGCAGTGCTGTAATATTCGGGACACCCGTCACCCAGTACTTC. Its protein product is CSAVIFGTPVTQYF.

The sample holds a few counts of this clonotype. V is TRBV7-2 and J is TRBJ2-1; 9 bases match TRBD2. Germline-derived CDR1 and CDR2 are SGHTA and FQGNSA. The CDR3 loop spans 16 amino acids. J lost 7 bases, V lost 4 bases, and 11 bases had no gene match. CDR3 loop: CASSSRVGTSQNEQFF. Written as DNA, the CDR3 is TGTGCCAGCAGCTCGCGGGTGGGGACTAGCCAGAATGAGCAGTTCTTC.

V usage is TRBV29-1 and J usage is TRBJ2-5, with 7 bases matching TRBD1. The ends lost 3 bases at V and 1 base at J; junction bases unmatched: 5. The CDR3 runs to 14 residues. Germline assignment: CDR1 SQVTM and CDR2 ANQGSEA. The DNA of the CDR3 is TGCAGCGTTGATCCGGACAGGACCCAAGAGACCCAGTACTTC. This sequence encodes CSVDPDRTQETQYF.

This clonotype has just a few counts. The chain recombines TRBV18 with TRBJ2-3, with a tentative D call TRBD2 (6 bases). CDR3 length: 16 amino acids. Germline CDR1 reads KGHSH; CDR2 reads LQKENI. The germline V and J ends were trimmed by 1 base and 6 bases, with 17 bases remaining between them. Here the CDR3 DNA reads TGTGCCAGCTCACCACAGGGCCCAGAGGCGGGGGATACGCAGTATTTT. This gives the protein CASSPQGPEAGDTQYF.

The gene calls are TRBV5-1 and TRBJ2-5; TRBD1 aligns across 8 bases. The J segment lost 13 bases and the V segment lost 4 bases, leaving 6 bases of the junction unmatched. Germline V CDR1 and CDR2: SGHRS, YFSETQ. The CDR3 sequence is 11 residues long. The CDR3 DNA sequence: TGCGCCAGCAGCCAAAACAGGGGGGCGTACTTC. Its protein product is CASSQNRGAYF. Based on the CDR3 plus reference TRBV5-1 and TRBJ2-5, the full variable domain is KAGVTQTPRYLIKTRGQQVTLSCSPISGHRSVSWYQQTPGQGLQFLFEYFSETQRNKGNFPGRFSGRQFSNSRSEMNVSTLELGDSALYLCASSQNRGAYFGPGTRLLVL.

Note on this clonotype: The junction departs from the called germline gene at one end, perhaps through a read error. V and J are TRBV4-3 and TRBJ2-7, with 7 bases that match TRBD2. The CDR3 spans 14 residues. Germline V lookup: CDR1 LGHNA, CDR2 YSLEER. CDR3 amino acids: CASSPDRGAYEQYF. CDR3 nucleotides: TGTGCCAGCAGCCCTGACCGGGGGGCCTACGAGCAGTACTTC.

The rearrangement uses TRBV7-2 and TRBJ2-7, with D possibly matching TRBD1 (5 bases). The CDR3 runs 15 residues. CDR1 is SGHTA and CDR2 is FQGNSA in the germline V gene. V shed 5 bases and J shed 0 bases, with 14 bases lying between them. CDR3 nucleotides: TGTGCCAGCAGCCCCCACATGACAGCCTCCTACGAGCAGTACTTC. Translated, it gives CASSPHMTASYEQYF.

This clonotype appeared a few times. The gene calls are TRBV20-1 and TRBJ2-3, with D possibly being TRBD2 (5 bases). Trimming took 6 bases from V and 6 from J, leaving 16 bases between them. Germline assignment: CDR1 DFQATT and CDR2 SNEGSKA (reference sequence). The CDR3 contains 13 residues. CDR3 DNA: TGCAGTGCCGTGCTAGCCCAGAGGGATACGCAGTATTTT. Translating it yields CSAVLAQRDTQYF.

The chain couples TRBV4-2 to TRBJ2-3, with D perhaps TRBD2 (6 bases). The germline gives CDR1 LGHNA, CDR2 YNFKEQ. The CDR3 totals 16 residues. Trimming pared 4 bases from V and 3 bases from J, leaving 17 bases between. CDR3 residues: CASSLHLREMTDTQYF. For the CDR3, the DNA is TGTGCCAGCAGCCTTCACTTACGGGAGATGACAGATACGCAGTATTTT.

The chain recombines TRBV25-1 with TRBJ1-6, with no clear D. V was clipped by 3 bases and J by 10 bases, with 4 bases between them. Germline CDR1 reads MGHDK; CDR2 reads SYGVNS. The CDR3 is made up of 11 amino acids. Written as DNA, the CDR3 is TGTGCCAGCAGTGACGGGTCACCCCTCCACTTT. Encoded protein: CASSDGSPLHF. Full variable domain (missing parts from reference TRBV25-1 and TRBJ1-6): EADIYQTPRYLVIGTGKKITLECSQTMGHDKMYWYQQDPGMELHLIHYSYGVNSTEKGDLSSESTVSRIRTEHFPLTLESARPSHTSQYLCASSDGSPLHFGNGTRLTVT.

Remarks on this clonotype: Germline and junction disagree at one end, which may indicate a read error. This rearrangement joins TRBV7-6 to TRBJ2-7, with no clear D. CDR1 and CDR2 (germline): SGHVS, FNYEAQ. The CDR3 is 13 residues long. The CDR3: CVSSPAGLGEQYF. As DNA, the CDR3 is TGTGTCAGCAGCCCCGCTGGCCTGGGCGAGCAGTACTTC.

This clonotype has only one observation. This sequence joins TRBV6-6 and TRBJ2-5, with unresolved D. Germline CDR1 is MNHNY and CDR2 is SVGAGI (reference sequence). The CDR3 is 12 residues long. Trimming removed 8 bases at V and 0 bases at J, with 7 bases between. This chain's CDR3 is CASGSNQETQYF. The CDR3 DNA sequence: TGTGCCAGCGGCTCGAACCAAGAGACCCAGTACTTC.

This chain joins TRBV15 and TRBJ2-7; unclear D gene. Germline V gene lookup returns CDR1 LNHNV and CDR2 YYDKDF (reference sequence). V was clipped by 0 bases and J by 10 bases, with 10 bases between them. The CDR3 runs to 12 residues. The CDR3 bases are TGTGCCACCAGCAGAGATCGAGCCAACCAGTACTTC. Protein sequence: CATSRDRANQYF.

This clonotype occurred a few times. The CDR3 sequence: CASSVGEANIQYF. DNA for the CDR3: TGCGCCAGCAGTGTAGGGGAGGCGAACATTCAGTACTTC. The rearrangement joins TRBV10-2 to TRBJ2-4; D is perhaps TRBD2 (6 bases). Germline V lookup: CDR1 WSHSY, CDR2 SAAADI. The CDR3 runs to 13 residues. Deletions cut 4 bases from V and 7 bases from J, with 11 bases between.

The V call is TRBV29-1, the J call TRBJ1-2, with D possibly matching TRBD1 (6 bases). Per the germline V gene, CDR1 is SQVTM and CDR2 is ANQGSEA. This CDR3 is 14 amino acids long. With 0 bases removed from V and 3 bases from J, the gap between germline ends came to 11 bases. The CDR3 protein is CSVEEGGADYGYTF. The CDR3 coding sequence is TGCAGCGTTGAAGAGGGGGGGGCGGACTATGGCTACACCTTC.

This clonotype turned up a few times. The genes are TRBV7-2 and TRBJ2-5; TRBD2 agrees at 7 bases. The J call is doubtful: the DNA matches TRBJ2-7 better. CDR1 and CDR2 (germline): SGHTA, FQGNSA. CDR3 size: 14 residues. The CDR3 nucleotides are TGTGCCAGCAGCCCCGGACTAGGGGCCGTCGAGCAGTACTTC. It specifies CASSPGLGAVEQYF.

This clonotype was found a few times. The chain recombines TRBV6-2 or TRBV6-3 with TRBJ1-5; 9 positions agree with TRBD1. The CDR3 covers 16 residues. V was clipped by 5 bases and J by 9 bases; unmatched bases: 14. The germline V gene has CDR1 MNHEY and CDR2 SVGEGT. CDR3: CASSQHRTGADWPQHF. The CDR3 DNA follows: TGTGCCAGCAGTCAACATCGGACAGGGGCAGATTGGCCCCAGCATTTT.

The rearrangement links TRBV24-1 to TRBJ2-1; weak D call: TRBD1 (6 bases). V lost 6 bases, J lost 5 bases, and 16 bases lay in between. Germline V lookup: CDR1 KGHDR, CDR2 SFDVKD. The CDR3 spans 15 residues. The CDR3 is CATSLSKTGNNEQFF. The CDR3 DNA reads as TGTGCCACCAGTTTGTCTAAAACAGGGAACAATGAGCAGTTCTTC.

The chain links TRBV27 to TRBJ2-1, with 10 bases lining up with TRBD2. Germline trimming cut 3 bases from V and 4 bases from J; bases unmatched to any gene: 12. The CDR3 is made up of 18 amino acids. Germline V gene sequence: CDR1 MNHEY, CDR2 SMNVEV (reference sequence). The CDR3 protein is CASSFVRTSGPLYNEQFF. CDR3 in DNA: TGTGCCAGCAGTTTTGTGAGGACTAGCGGACCCTTATACAATGAGCAGTTCTTC.